This record covers a single TCR beta chain. The CDR3 totals 17 residues. Trimming at V came to 1 base and at J to 5 bases, leaving 6 bases not matched to a gene. Germline V gives CDR1 LGHNA, CDR2 YSLEER. TCRdb processed the RT-PCR reads anew with MiXCR; each CDR3 protein has one entry. Here the sample spans hundreds of thousands of distinct CDR3 sequences, approximately 15% being singletons. This chain connects TRBV4-3 to TRBJ2-7; 15 positions agree with TRBD2. Material: memory CD4+ T cells from blood. The clonotype comes from a female donor in good health, serving as a healthy control. CDR3 residues: CASSQAGLAGGRHEQYF. The CDR3 nucleotides are TGCGCCAGCAGCCAAGCTGGACTAGCGGGAGGGCGTCACGAGCAGTACTTC.